Listed below are T cell receptor beta chains from one sample, sequenced in a study of blood T cell repertoires in COVID-19. Sequencing used immunoSEQ multiplex PCR; TCRdb keeps in-frame clones, though not all of them. In the table there are fewer than 400,000 clones, 80% to 90% of which are singletons. Material for sequencing was PBMCs or T cells enriched from blood (not recorded which). These receptors were obtained from a man younger than 40 who had recovered from COVID-19. Both conserved end residues are part of each CDR3. D genes are given only for firm matches. Expanded clones get a size class; other rows say once, few or many, or leave the size out.

D gene: -; V gene: TRBV30; J gene: TRBJ1-5; clone size: -; CDR3 DNA: TGTGCCTGGAATAGGGGACCGGGGGATCAGCCCCAGCATTTT; CDR3 protein: CAWNRGPGDQPQHF
D gene: TRBD2; V gene: TRBV6-2/TRBV6-3; J gene: TRBJ2-7; clone size: -; CDR3 DNA: TGTGCCAGCAGTTTTGGACTAGCGGGGACCTCCTACGAGCAGTACTTC; CDR3 protein: CASSFGLAGTSYEQYF
D gene: -; V gene: TRBV3-1/TRBV3-2; J gene: TRBJ2-7; clone size: -; CDR3 DNA: TGTGCCAGCAGTCCCCACGGGGGTTACGAGCAGTACTTC; CDR3 protein: CASSPHGGYEQYF
D gene: -; V gene: TRBV18; J gene: TRBJ1-4; clone size: -; CDR3 DNA: TGTGCCAGCTCACCCGACAGGTCTAATGAAAAACTGTTTTTT; CDR3 protein: CASSPDRSNEKLFF
D gene: TRBD2; V gene: TRBV6-2/TRBV6-3; J gene: TRBJ2-3; clone size: few; CDR3 DNA: TGTGCCAGCAGTTACCCGTACTCACTAGCGGGTGCCGATACGCAGTATTTT; CDR3 protein: CASSYPYSLAGADTQYF
D gene: TRBD2; V gene: TRBV5-1; J gene: TRBJ2-5; clone size: -; CDR3 DNA: TGCGCCAGCACCGGACTAGCGGGGGGGCCGGCAAAGACCCAGTACTTC; CDR3 protein: CASTGLAGGPAKTQYF
D gene: TRBD2; V gene: TRBV3-1/TRBV3-2; J gene: TRBJ2-5; clone size: -; CDR3 DNA: TGTGCCAGCAGCCAAGGGTTCAGCGGGGGGGAGACCCAGTACTTC; CDR3 protein: CASSQGFSGGETQYF
D gene: -; V gene: TRBV12-3/TRBV12-4; J gene: TRBJ1-2; clone size: -; CDR3 DNA: TGTGCCAGCAGAATAACCAACGCAGATGGCTACACCTTC; CDR3 protein: CASRITNADGYTF
D gene: -; V gene: TRBV12-1; J gene: TRBJ1-1; clone size: once; CDR3 DNA: TGTGCCAGCAGCTTTGAGGATGGGGGGGCCACTGAAGCTTTCTTT; CDR3 protein: CASSFEDGGATEAFF
D gene: -; V gene: TRBV27; J gene: TRBJ1-1; clone size: -; CDR3 DNA: TGTGCCAGCAGTGCCGCCTGGGTTGGAGGCACTGAAGCTTTCTTT; CDR3 protein: CASSAAWVGGTEAFF
D gene: -; V gene: TRBV21-1; J gene: TRBJ2-3; clone size: once; CDR3 DNA: TGTGCCAGCAGCAAGTTTGAAGGGGGCAGGAGCACAGATACGCAGTATTTT; CDR3 protein: CASSKFEGGRSTDTQYF
D gene: TRBD1; V gene: TRBV30; J gene: TRBJ1-2; clone size: -; CDR3 DNA: TGTGCCTGGAGTGTGGGCAGGGGGCCGAACTATGGCTACACCTTC; CDR3 protein: CAWSVGRGPNYGYTF
D gene: TRBD1; V gene: TRBV5-1; J gene: TRBJ2-2; clone size: few; CDR3 DNA: TGCGCCAGCAGTCACCCCAACCGCGACAGGGTTTCCACCGGGGAGCTGTTTTTT; CDR3 protein: CASSHPNRDRVSTGELFF
D gene: -; V gene: TRBV9; J gene: TRBJ1-2; clone size: -; CDR3 DNA: TGTGCCAGCAGCCCGGTAGTGGGCAAAGGCTACACCTTC; CDR3 protein: CASSPVVGKGYTF
D gene: -; V gene: TRBV7-3; J gene: TRBJ2-3; clone size: -; CDR3 DNA: TGTGCCAGCAGCCCTACTATTCTAGATACGCAGTATTTT; CDR3 protein: CASSPTILDTQYF
D gene: TRBD2; V gene: TRBV19; J gene: TRBJ2-7; clone size: once; CDR3 DNA: TGTGCCAGTAGGACTAGCGGCTCCTACGAGCAGTACTTC; CDR3 protein: CASRTSGSYEQYF
D gene: -; V gene: TRBV9; J gene: TRBJ1-5; clone size: -; CDR3 DNA: TGTGCCAGCAGCAGGGGAAATAGCAATCAGCCCCAGCATTTT; CDR3 protein: CASSRGNSNQPQHF
D gene: -; V gene: TRBV20-1; J gene: TRBJ1-1; clone size: -; CDR3 DNA: TGCAGTGCACCCCAGGGCACTGAAGCTTTCTTT; CDR3 protein: CSAPQGTEAFF
D gene: -; V gene: TRBV6-1; J gene: TRBJ2-7; clone size: -; CDR3 DNA: TGTGCCAGCAGTGCGCAACCGTTTGGCAGTGCCTACGAGCAGTACTTC; CDR3 protein: CASSAQPFGSAYEQYF
D gene: -; V gene: TRBV6-6; J gene: TRBJ1-5; clone size: once; CDR3 DNA: TGTGCCAGCAGCCCCGACGGGAGGTTGAATCAGCCCCAGCATTTT; CDR3 protein: CASSPDGRLNQPQHF
D gene: -; V gene: TRBV5-1; J gene: TRBJ2-5; clone size: -; CDR3 DNA: TGCGCCAGCACGTCCCGGGACTACCAAGAGACCCAGTACTTC; CDR3 protein: CASTSRDYQETQYF
D gene: TRBD2; V gene: TRBV6-5; J gene: TRBJ2-5; clone size: few; CDR3 DNA: TGTGCCACCGGGGGGGGGCAGATAGGGGAAGAGACCCAGTACTTC; CDR3 protein: CATGGGQIGEETQYF
D gene: -; V gene: TRBV7-3; J gene: TRBJ1-2; clone size: -; CDR3 DNA: TGTGCCAGCAGCCGTTGGCCGAGGTCCTATGGCTACACCTTC; CDR3 protein: CASSRWPRSYGYTF
D gene: -; V gene: TRBV5-6; J gene: TRBJ1-4; clone size: -; CDR3 DNA: TGTGCCAGCAGCAGCGACAGGTTAGGTACTAATGAAAAACTGTTTTTT; CDR3 protein: CASSSDRLGTNEKLFF
D gene: TRBD1; V gene: TRBV6-2/TRBV6-3; J gene: TRBJ1-5; clone size: -; CDR3 DNA: TGTGCCAGCAGTTCAACTCGGACAGGGAATCAGCCCCAGCATTTT; CDR3 protein: CASSSTRTGNQPQHF
D gene: TRBD1; V gene: TRBV2; J gene: TRBJ1-5; clone size: few; CDR3 DNA: TGTGCCAGCAGTGAAGGGGACAGGGGACAGCCCCAGCATTTT; CDR3 protein: CASSEGDRGQPQHF
D gene: -; V gene: TRBV27; J gene: TRBJ1-1; clone size: -; CDR3 DNA: TGTGCCAGCAGTTTAGGAGACAGCGAAGCTTTCTTT; CDR3 protein: CASSLGDSEAFF
D gene: -; V gene: TRBV30; J gene: TRBJ1-1; clone size: once; CDR3 DNA: TGTGCCTGGGCCCCGCCTCCGGGGGACACTGAAGCTTTCTTT; CDR3 protein: CAWAPPPGDTEAFF
D gene: -; V gene: TRBV4-2; J gene: TRBJ1-4; clone size: -; CDR3 DNA: TGTGCCAGCAGCCAAGCGGACAGTTCAACTAATGAAAAACTGTTTTTT; CDR3 protein: CASSQADSSTNEKLFF
D gene: -; V gene: TRBV20-1; J gene: TRBJ2-7; clone size: -; CDR3 DNA: TGCAGTGCTAGTCAGGCTAGCGCCGGTTTTAAGCAGTACTTC; CDR3 protein: CSASQASAGFKQYF
D gene: -; V gene: TRBV24-1; J gene: TRBJ2-2; clone size: -; CDR3 DNA: TGTGCCACCAGTGATGCAGTAACGAACACCGGGGAGCTGTTTTTT; CDR3 protein: CATSDAVTNTGELFF
D gene: -; V gene: TRBV6-5; J gene: TRBJ1-1; clone size: -; CDR3 DNA: TGTGCCAGCAGTTATCTAAGGGGGAACACTGAAGCTTTCTTT; CDR3 protein: CASSYLRGNTEAFF
D gene: -; V gene: TRBV27; J gene: TRBJ1-2; clone size: -; CDR3 DNA: TGTGCCAGCAGTTTATCCAGTCCCCCCTATGGCTACACCTTC; CDR3 protein: CASSLSSPPYGYTF
D gene: -; V gene: TRBV7-2; J gene: TRBJ2-1; clone size: -; CDR3 DNA: TGTGCCAGCAGCGTCTGGGGGGTTGGAGATGAGCAGTTCTTC; CDR3 protein: CASSVWGVGDEQFF
D gene: -; V gene: TRBV25-1; J gene: TRBJ2-1; clone size: -; CDR3 DNA: TGTGCCAGCAACCCCGACGGAGGGGCTCCGGAGTTCTTC; CDR3 protein: CASNPDGGAPEFF
D gene: -; V gene: TRBV10-3; J gene: TRBJ1-6; clone size: -; CDR3 DNA: TGTGCCATCAGTGAGTCGGGGAGGGGGGGCGTATCACCCCTCCACTTT; CDR3 protein: CAISESGRGGVSPLHF